This TCR beta chain was retrieved from a study of CD8 T cells in Susac syndrome. Reverse transcription used roughly 0.5 to 1 ug RNA and random hexamers. It was immunoSEQ multiplex PCR that amplified TCR beta CDR3 across 54 Vbeta and 13 Jbeta. MiXCR was run by TCRdb on the immunoSEQ multiplex PCR reads, yielding one entry per CDR3 protein. The sample consists of fewer than 85,000 distinct CDR3 sequences, approximately 94% of them appearing once. The V and J ends lost 8 bases and 6 bases respectively, with 8 bases between them. This CDR3 region has 11 residues. The germline V gene has CDR1 MNHEY and CDR2 SVGAGI. Included as multiple sclerosis controls were treatment-naive patients who had stable or active relapsing-remitting disease.

Material for sequencing was CD8+ T cells from PBMCs. J is TRBJ1-5 and V is TRBV6-5; maybe TRBD1 (6 bases). This receptor was identified in a human donor with multiple sclerosis. The CDR3 protein is CASGGAQPQHF. The CDR3 nucleotides read TGTGCCAGCGGGGGGGCTCAGCCCCAGCATTTT.